A selection of T cell receptor beta chains follows, all from one sample in a study of regulatory T cells in long-lasting Graves disease. TCRdb processed the multiplex PCR reads anew with MiXCR; each CDR3 protein has one entry. Among approximately 440,000 distinct CDR3 sequences listed, about 25% were seen once. Sequencing was performed on peripheral blood mononuclear cells (PBMCs), taken when the disease was refractory, from a patient treated with antithyroid drugs. The origin of the receptors is a female donor with Graves disease. Both conserved end residues are trimmed from each CDR3. Each record gives: J gene, V gene, CDR3 protein.

j_call: TRBJ2-7; v_call: TRBV20-1; cdr3_aa: SARDSSGNYEQY
j_call: TRBJ2-7; v_call: TRBV28; cdr3_aa: ASSFGGTKSYEQY
j_call: TRBJ1-1; v_call: TRBV7-2; cdr3_aa: ASSRTRNTEAF
j_call: TRBJ2-7; v_call: TRBV15; cdr3_aa: ATSRDQTSISNYEQY
j_call: TRBJ2-5; v_call: TRBV7-2; cdr3_aa: ASSFGASVEETQY
j_call: TRBJ2-2; v_call: TRBV7-2; cdr3_aa: ASSTDVAGELF
j_call: TRBJ2-5; v_call: TRBV29-1; cdr3_aa: SVESGQLQETQY
j_call: TRBJ2-5; v_call: TRBV24-1; cdr3_aa: ATSDLKGQTAQETQY
j_call: TRBJ1-2; v_call: TRBV28; cdr3_aa: ASNLDSAGDYNYGYT
j_call: TRBJ2-5; v_call: TRBV5-1; cdr3_aa: ASSPGLAGAMGETQY
j_call: TRBJ1-5; v_call: TRBV30; cdr3_aa: AWRGPGNQPQH
j_call: TRBJ2-7; v_call: TRBV27; cdr3_aa: ASSWSSGRTYEQY
j_call: TRBJ2-5; v_call: TRBV28; cdr3_aa: ASSFWSGEFVKIQY
j_call: TRBJ2-1; v_call: TRBV20-1; cdr3_aa: SARPRVGGYNEQL
j_call: TRBJ1-5; v_call: TRBV28; cdr3_aa: ASSQQGQPQH
j_call: TRBJ1-5; v_call: TRBV4-3; cdr3_aa: ASSQGQGAGQPQH
j_call: TRBJ2-7; v_call: TRBV7-9; cdr3_aa: ASSQDRDPYEQY
j_call: TRBJ2-2; v_call: TRBV2; cdr3_aa: ASSVLAANTGELF
j_call: TRBJ2-2; v_call: TRBV6-1; cdr3_aa: ASIRTASLNTGELF
j_call: TRBJ1-5; v_call: TRBV6-2/TRBV6-3; cdr3_aa: ASSQSGYSNQPQH
j_call: TRBJ2-2; v_call: TRBV5-1; cdr3_aa: ASSYDRGWAGELF
j_call: TRBJ2-5; v_call: TRBV28; cdr3_aa: ASSPSGRASETQY
j_call: TRBJ2-5; v_call: TRBV2; cdr3_aa: ATAGPGRGQETQY
j_call: TRBJ1-4; v_call: TRBV5-1; cdr3_aa: ASSIPGTGSEKLF
j_call: TRBJ1-4; v_call: TRBV7-8; cdr3_aa: ASSLGDREKLF
j_call: TRBJ2-5; v_call: TRBV7-9; cdr3_aa: ASSPADRGIGWETQY
j_call: TRBJ1-1; v_call: TRBV7-9; cdr3_aa: ASSPGRPGTEAF
j_call: TRBJ1-1; v_call: TRBV29-1; cdr3_aa: SVGNPIDRAGATEAF
j_call: TRBJ2-3; v_call: TRBV5-1; cdr3_aa: ASSLDRLSTDTQY
j_call: TRBJ2-3; v_call: TRBV30; cdr3_aa: AGGTSGMRTDTQY
j_call: TRBJ1-5; v_call: TRBV2; cdr3_aa: ASSEVGVDQPQH
j_call: TRBJ2-6; v_call: TRBV19; cdr3_aa: ASSSGTGASGANVLT
j_call: TRBJ2-7; v_call: TRBV6-1; cdr3_aa: ASRLAGGNPSYEQY
j_call: TRBJ2-1; v_call: TRBV30; cdr3_aa: AWSVPAGSYNEQF
j_call: TRBJ1-1; v_call: TRBV6-2/TRBV6-3; cdr3_aa: ASSYSTVWRGRDTEAF
j_call: TRBJ2-7; v_call: TRBV28; cdr3_aa: ASRGAGSKPHYEQY
j_call: TRBJ2-7; v_call: TRBV12-3/TRBV12-4; cdr3_aa: ASRHGGRGDYEQY
j_call: TRBJ1-1; v_call: TRBV7-8; cdr3_aa: ASSPREGFEAF
j_call: TRBJ1-6; v_call: TRBV2; cdr3_aa: ASRTGGLRNSSLH
j_call: TRBJ2-5; v_call: TRBV27; cdr3_aa: ASNTRDGETQY
j_call: TRBJ2-1; v_call: TRBV5-1; cdr3_aa: ASNVRTSGRSSYNEQF
j_call: TRBJ1-1; v_call: TRBV6-2/TRBV6-3; cdr3_aa: ASSYSYGTGAEAF
j_call: TRBJ2-7; v_call: TRBV7-2; cdr3_aa: ASSPRGGAGSYEQY
j_call: TRBJ1-2; v_call: TRBV20-1; cdr3_aa: SATREDYGYT
j_call: TRBJ2-5; v_call: TRBV2; cdr3_aa: ASSEPRLQETQY
j_call: TRBJ2-3; v_call: TRBV6-2/TRBV6-3; cdr3_aa: ASSYRTRDTQY
j_call: TRBJ1-1; v_call: TRBV28; cdr3_aa: ASRLIGITEAF
j_call: TRBJ2-5; v_call: TRBV4-1; cdr3_aa: ASSQRRGRETQY
j_call: TRBJ1-1; v_call: TRBV7-6; cdr3_aa: ASSLGVAGGMTEAF
j_call: TRBJ1-5; v_call: TRBV28; cdr3_aa: ASRSYRQSTVRGRGPQH
j_call: TRBJ2-7; v_call: TRBV20-1; cdr3_aa: SVMETRAEQY
j_call: TRBJ1-5; v_call: TRBV10-3; cdr3_aa: AISESIKSSAQH
j_call: TRBJ1-5; v_call: TRBV6-5; cdr3_aa: ASSSLASGNQLQH
j_call: TRBJ2-6; v_call: TRBV28; cdr3_aa: ASSLGLGGRASGANVLT
j_call: TRBJ1-2; v_call: TRBV28; cdr3_aa: ASSLGTGGANGYT
j_call: TRBJ1-5; v_call: TRBV28; cdr3_aa: ASSTGTGSNQPQH
j_call: TRBJ1-5; v_call: TRBV7-8; cdr3_aa: ASSRWTGQSNQPQH
j_call: TRBJ2-5; v_call: TRBV20-1; cdr3_aa: SARHFGRAGETQY
j_call: TRBJ2-3; v_call: TRBV5-1; cdr3_aa: ASSSGVILTDTQY
j_call: TRBJ1-2; v_call: TRBV7-2; cdr3_aa: ASSLEGRSNYGYT